These 8 T cell receptor beta chains share one sample of origin, sequenced in a study of blood T cell repertoires in COVID-19. Data came from immunoSEQ multiplex PCR; TCRdb stores just in-frame clones and leaves some out. The sample shows some 130,000 clones, 84% of them seen only once. Sequencing was done on a sample of PBMCs or T cells enriched from blood (not recorded which). The receptors originated from a man aged 35-49 years with acute COVID-19.

The rearrangement joins TRBV28 to TRBJ1-2; D possibly corresponds to TRBD1 (6 bases). Germline CDR1 reads MDHEN; CDR2 reads SYDVKM. Trimming took off 6 bases at V and 2 bases at J, with 13 bases between the two ends. CDR3 length: 14 amino acids. The CDR3, as DNA: TGTGCCAGCAGCTACAGGGAGATCAACTATGGCTACACCTTC. Protein product: CASSYREINYGYTF.

This chain connects TRBV9 to TRBJ1-3; no firm D call. The germline V gene has CDR1 SGDLS and CDR2 YYNGEE. The CDR3 covers 13 residues. V was cut by 0 bases and J by 6 bases, with 7 bases left in between. The DNA of the CDR3 is TGTGCCAGCAGCGTAGCCGGGATAAACACCATATATTTT. It codes for CASSVAGINTIYF.

The rearrangement links TRBV7-8 to TRBJ2-1; 8 bases match TRBD1. This CDR3 is 14 amino acids long. Losses at the gene ends were 5 bases for V and 7 bases for J; bases not matched to a gene: 7. Germline-derived CDR1 and CDR2 are SGHVS and FQNEAQ. The CDR3 is CASSSWTGWNEQFF. Here the CDR3 DNA reads TGTGCCAGCAGCAGCTGGACAGGGTGGAATGAGCAGTTCTTC.

This clone was recorded only once. This rearrangement joins TRBV4-1 to TRBJ1-6, with D possibly TRBD1 on 6 matching bases. Between the trimmed V and J ends, which lost 2 bases and 5 bases, there was a span of 16 bases. Germline V gene sequence: CDR1 MGHRA, CDR2 YSYEKL. The CDR3 totals 17 residues. CDR3 in DNA: TGCGCCAGCAGCCAAAACCCGGGACACATCGATAATTCACCCCTCCACTTT. Residues: CASSQNPGHIDNSPLHF.

The rearrangement uses TRBV19 and TRBJ2-7, with TRBD2 matching over 13 bases. This CDR3 region has 17 residues. Per germline, CDR1 LNHDA and CDR2 SQIVND (reference sequence). The junction had 13 bases not matched to a gene; V was cut back by 3 bases and J by 8 bases. DNA of the CDR3: TGTGCCAGTAGTATTGAGGGGACTAGCGGGGAACTTTATAAGCAGTACTTC. Translation gives CASSIEGTSGELYKQYF. The variable domain in full, with the rest retrieved from reference TRBV19 and TRBJ2-7, is DGGITQSPKYLFRKEGQNVTLSCEQNLNHDAMYWYRQDPGQGLRLIYYSQIVNDFQKGDIAEGYSVSREKKESFPLTVTSAQKNPTAFYLCASSIEGTSGELYKQYFGPGTRLTVT.

The rearrangement joins TRBV9 to TRBJ2-1, with 12 bases fitting TRBD2. This CDR3 region has 19 residues. Trimming cost V 5 bases and J 7 bases; bases outside gene matches: 19. Germline lookup yields CDR1 SGDLS and CDR2 YYNGEE. CDR3 bases: TGTGCCAGCAGTGGAGCCGGGACTAGCGGGTTCTGGGCGTCGAATGAGCAGTTCTTC. Protein product: CASSGAGTSGFWASNEQFF.

V and J are TRBV5-5 and TRBJ2-5, with a weak D call TRBD2 (6 bases). From germline, CDR1 is SGHKS and CDR2 YYEKEE (reference sequence). With 4 bases removed from V and 1 base from J, the gap between germline ends came to 14 bases. This CDR3 has 15 residues. CDR3 nucleotide sequence: TGTGCCAGCAGCAATTATCGGGACTTCCAAGAGACCCAGTACTTC. It specifies CASSNYRDFQETQYF.

Comment on this clone: The sample contains more than one DNA sequence encoding this CDR3. The chain recombines TRBV12-3 or TRBV12-4 with TRBJ1-5; 11 positions agree with TRBD1. CDR3 length equals 13 residues. J gave up 5 bases and V 8 bases, and 2 bases lay outside the gene matches. The CDR3, as DNA: TGTGCCAGCCGGGGACAGGGGGATCAGCCCCAGCATTTT. Its translation: CASRGQGDQPQHF.